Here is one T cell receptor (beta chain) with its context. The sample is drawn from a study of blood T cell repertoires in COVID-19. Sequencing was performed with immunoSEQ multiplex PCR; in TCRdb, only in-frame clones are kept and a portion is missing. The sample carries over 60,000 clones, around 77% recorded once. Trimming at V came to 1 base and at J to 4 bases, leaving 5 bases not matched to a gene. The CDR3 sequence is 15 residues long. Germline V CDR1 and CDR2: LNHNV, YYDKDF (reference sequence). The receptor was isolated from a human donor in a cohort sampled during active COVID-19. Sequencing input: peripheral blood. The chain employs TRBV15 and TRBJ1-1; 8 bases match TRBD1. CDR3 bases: TGTGCCACCAGCAGAGGGGGGGACAGGAGCACTGAAGCTTTCTTT. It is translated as CATSRGGDRSTEAFF.